The 8 T cell receptor beta chains listed next were all sequenced from one sample in a study of CD8+CD57+ T cells in acquired aplastic anemia. Genomic DNA, the template, was used for profiling of the TCR beta VDJ and CDR3. Each CDR3 protein is one row after TCRdb ran MiXCR on the reads. The sample lists 100,000 to 150,000 distinct CDR3 sequences, about 46% occurring once. Sequenced: sorted CD4+, CD8+, or CD8+CD57+ T cells (not recorded which) from PBMCs. These receptors all stem from a human donor in good health, serving as a control.

This clonotype was detected many times. The chain couples TRBV6-4 to TRBJ1-1; possibly TRBD1 for D (5 bases). The V gene's germline CDR1 is MRHNA and CDR2 SNTAGT. The ends were cut back, 0 bases at V and 5 bases at J, with 10 bases in the middle. There are 14 residues in the CDR3. CDR3 protein: CASSDSGGKTEAFF. CDR3 bases: TGTGCCAGCAGTGACTCGGGGGGAAAAACTGAAGCTTTCTTT.

This clonotype was observed a few times. This chain uses TRBV5-1 with TRBJ1-1; D not resolved. Per the germline V gene, CDR1 is SGHRS and CDR2 is YFSETQ. V was shortened by 0 bases and J by 1 base, with 7 bases between the two germline ends. CDR3 length: 14 amino acids. The CDR3 loop reads CASSLGAGNTEAFF. The CDR3 DNA sequence: TGCGCCAGCAGCTTGGGAGCAGGGAACACTGAAGCTTTCTTT.

The chain recombines TRBV20-1 with TRBJ2-1; 7 positions match TRBD2. The germline CDR1 and CDR2 sequences are DFQATT and SNEGSKA (reference sequence). V shed 6 bases and J 0 bases; nucleotides not matched to a gene: 8. There are 15 residues in the CDR3. CDR3 in amino acids: CSAATSSHSYNEQFF. DNA of the CDR3: TGCAGTGCCGCGACTAGCTCCCACTCCTACAATGAGCAGTTCTTC.

This rearrangement joins TRBV7-9 to TRBJ2-7, with 8 nucleotides matching TRBD2. The V segment lost 5 bases and the J segment 4 bases; nucleotides outside the gene matches: 4. The germline CDR1 and CDR2 sequences are SEHNR and FQNEAQ (reference sequence). The CDR3 spans 13 residues. CDR3 in amino acids: CASSRLAPYEQYF. CDR3 nucleotide sequence: TGTGCCAGCAGCAGACTAGCGCCGTACGAGCAGTACTTC.

V is TRBV12-3 or TRBV12-4 and J is TRBJ1-2; 7 nucleotides align to TRBD1. The trim removed 6 bases at V and 6 bases at J, leaving 7 bases unmatched. The CDR3 covers 13 residues. CDR3 nucleotide sequence: TGTGCCAGCAGCCGTGACAGGGTGGATGGCTACACCTTC. Its translation: CASSRDRVDGYTF.

The V and J genes are TRBV29-1 and TRBJ1-1; D may be TRBD1 (6 bases). CDR1 SQVTM and CDR2 ANQGSEA come from the germline V gene. The CDR3 is made up of 16 amino acids. V was clipped by 2 bases and J by 3 bases, with 19 bases between them. CDR3: CSVEPRGGNGYTEAFF. The DNA of the CDR3 is TGCAGCGTTGAACCCCGAGGGGGTAATGGCTACACTGAAGCTTTCTTT.

This clonotype has only one observation. The rearrangement uses TRBV2 and TRBJ1-2; the match to TRBD1 covers 7 bases. This CDR3 is built from 14 residues. V lost 1 base to trimming and J lost 2 bases; unmatched junction nucleotides: 1. Germline V gene data show CDR1 as SNHLY and CDR2 as FYNNEI. The DNA for the CDR3 is TGTGCCAGCAGTGAAGGCAGGGGGAACTATGGCTACACCTTC. This translates into CASSEGRGNYGYTF.

This clonotype has just one count. The chain combines TRBV20-1 with TRBJ1-5; possible D gene TRBD1, 6 bases. The CDR3 is 16 residues long. Trimming took off 0 bases at V and 11 bases at J, with 23 bases between the two ends. Looked up from germline, CDR1 is DFQATT and CDR2 is SNEGSKA (reference sequence). CDR3 nucleotides: TGCAGTGCTAGAGATAATAGCGGGGGGGCGTTGGAGACCCAGCATTTT. It encodes CSARDNSGGALETQHF.